These 5 T cell receptor beta chains were sequenced from one sample in a study of blood T cell repertoires in COVID-19. Produced via immunoSEQ multiplex PCR; TCRdb's table is partial and in-frame only. The table has some 170,000 clones, roughly 82% seen once; the top ten hold roughly 9.1%. Sequencing input: peripheral blood. The receptors shown here come from a woman between 65 and 79 years old with acute or convalescent COVID-19.

The rearrangement uses TRBV28 and TRBJ2-1; 10 bases map to TRBD1. The germline CDR1 and CDR2 sequences are MDHEN and SYDVKM. The CDR3 is 15 amino acids. J lost 4 bases, V lost 1 base, and 1 base had no gene match. The CDR3 DNA reads TGTGCCAGCAGTTTATCGGGACAGGGGTACAATGAGCAGTTCTTC. This translates into CASSLSGQGYNEQFF.

In this sample, this clone turned up once. The chain links TRBV27 to TRBJ2-3; weak D call: TRBD1 (5 bases). V lost 8 bases to trimming and J lost 0 bases, with 15 bases between them. This CDR3 spans 15 amino acids. Per the germline V gene, CDR1 is MNHEY and CDR2 is SMNVEV (reference sequence). CDR3 loop: CASGRTGTSTDTQYF. CDR3 sequence (DNA): TGTGCCAGCGGGCGAACAGGTACCAGCACAGATACGCAGTATTTT.

The chain uses TRBV7-6 and TRBJ2-2; D is unclear. Germline lookup yields CDR1 SGHVS and CDR2 FNYEAQ. There are 14 residues in the CDR3. V was pared by 4 bases and J by 0 bases, with 6 bases between. CDR3 in amino acids: CASSSQTNTGELFF. CDR3 bases: TGTGCCAGCAGCTCCCAGACGAACACCGGGGAGCTGTTTTTT.

This sequence joins TRBV21-1 and TRBJ2-1; the DNA was not compared with TRBD1, the D call given in the table. TRBV21-1 is a pseudogene locus. This CDR3 region has 15 residues. The CDR3 nucleotides are TGTGCCAGCAGCTACCGGGACAGGGCCTACAATGAGCAGTTCTTC. This encodes CASSYRDRAYNEQFF.

This clone was observed a handful of times. V is TRBV28 and J is TRBJ2-5; TRBD2 is a possible D gene (6 bases). The CDR3 runs to 16 residues. Germline V CDR1 and CDR2: MDHEN, SYDVKM. Trimming removed 1 base at V and 2 bases at J, with 14 bases between. CDR3 region: CASSLSRGWGQETQYF. The CDR3 nucleotides read TGTGCCAGCAGTTTATCGCGGGGCTGGGGGCAAGAGACCCAGTACTTC.